These 26 T cell receptor beta chains were sequenced from one sample in a study of cytomegalovirus exposure and HLA in healthy donors. PCR used 60 Vbeta primers and 13 Jbeta primers. Assay: immunoSEQ multiplex PCR; the TCRdb copy retains only in-frame clones and omits some. Here the sample table reports roughly 45,000 clones. The material sequenced was PBMCs. These receptors were collected from a woman aged 30 to 39 in good health and CMV-seronegative.

This chain links TRBV7-9 with TRBJ2-7, with D possibly TRBD2 on 6 matching bases. The V and J ends lost 1 base and 6 bases respectively, with 16 bases between them. The germline V gene encodes CDR1 SEHNR and CDR2 FQNEAQ (reference sequence). This CDR3 comprises 15 residues. CDR3 nucleotide sequence: TGTGCCAGCAGCTTAGTTGGAGGGATCCTTGCCGAGCAGTACTTC. As protein: CASSLVGGILAEQYF.

The chain uses TRBV7-2 and TRBJ2-7; tentatively, D is TRBD2 (5 bases). The CDR3 totals 15 residues. Per the germline V gene, CDR1 is SGHTA and CDR2 is FQGNSA. Trimming took off 5 bases at V and 7 bases at J, with 21 bases between the two ends. The CDR3 here is CASSLVWGAAGEQYF. The CDR3 DNA reads as TGTGCCAGCAGCCTCGTTTGGGGAGCCGCCGGGGAGCAGTACTTC.

This rearrangement joins TRBV7-9 to TRBJ2-1, with a possible D match to TRBD1 (6 bases). V gave up 6 bases and J gave up 8 bases, with 14 bases separating them. The CDR3 spans 13 residues. Germline lookup yields CDR1 SEHNR and CDR2 FQNEAQ (reference sequence). CDR3 DNA sequence: TGTGCCAGCAGGTTGGTGCAGGGGTATGAGCAGTTCTTC. Protein product: CASRLVQGYEQFF. The variable domain in full, completed from reference TRBV7-9 and TRBJ2-1, reads DTGVSQNPRHKITKRGQNVTFRCDPISEHNRLYWYRQTLGQGPEFLTYFQNEAQLEKSRLLSDRFSAERPKGSFSTLEIQRTEQGDSAMYLCASRLVQGYEQFFGPGTRLTVL.

The V and J genes are TRBV5-8 and TRBJ2-7; TRBD2 agrees at 7 bases. Germline CDR1 and CDR2: SGHTS and YDEGEE. This CDR3 region has 15 residues. Germline trimming cut 0 bases from V and 5 bases from J; bases unmatched to any gene: 8. The CDR3 here is CASSLGGRARDEQYF. CDR3 nucleotide sequence: TGTGCCAGCAGCTTGGGAGGGAGGGCCAGGGACGAGCAGTACTTC.

This rearrangement joins TRBV7-9 to TRBJ2-7, with D tentatively TRBD2 (5 bases). V was cut by 2 bases and J by 6 bases, with 8 bases left in between. The CDR3 contains 12 residues. The germline gives CDR1 SEHNR, CDR2 FQNEAQ (reference sequence). CDR3 sequence: CASSLRGGEQYF. The CDR3 region has the DNA TGTGCCAGCAGCTTAAGAGGAGGCGAGCAGTACTTC.

As for this clone: Germline is not matched at one junction end, which may reflect a read error. The genes are TRBV30 and TRBJ2-1, with TRBD2 matching 9 bases. The CDR3 length is 15 residues. CDR1 and CDR2 (germline): GTSNPN, SVGIG (reference sequence). The CDR3 coding sequence is TGTGCCGGGAGTCTTCTAGCGGGGACCTACAATGAGCAGTTCTTC. Protein: CAGSLLAGTYNEQFF.

J is TRBJ2-7 and V is TRBV28, with 10 positions matching TRBD2. CDR3 length equals 16 residues. Unmatched junction bases numbered 11, after V lost 5 bases and J lost 4 bases. Germline loops: CDR1 MDHEN, CDR2 SYDVKM. CDR3 nucleotide sequence: TGTGCCAGCAGTCACACTCCTAGCGGGAGTGGTTACGAGCAGTACTTC. This sequence encodes CASSHTPSGSGYEQYF.

The chain employs TRBV5-4 and TRBJ1-2; 8 bases are a match to TRBD1. Germline-derived CDR1 and CDR2 are SGHNT and YYREEE (reference sequence). V lost 2 bases, J lost 3 bases, and 3 bases stayed unmatched. The CDR3 extends over 14 amino acids. The CDR3 spells CASSLKDRDYGYTF. The CDR3 region has the DNA TGTGCCAGCAGCTTAAAGGACAGGGACTATGGCTACACCTTC.

The genes are TRBV27 and TRBJ1-5, with 7 bases fitting TRBD1. J lost 6 bases, V lost 6 bases, and 8 bases had no gene match. The germline CDR1 and CDR2 sequences are MNHEY and SMNVEV (reference sequence). The CDR3 totals 14 residues. CDR3 protein: CASRDHRGSQPQHF. The CDR3 DNA sequence: TGTGCCAGCAGGGACCACAGGGGAAGTCAGCCCCAGCATTTT.

This chain links TRBV4-1 with TRBJ2-7, with 7 bases aligning to TRBD1. V lost 8 bases to trimming and J lost 5 bases; unmatched junction nucleotides: 6. Germline V gives CDR1 MGHRA, CDR2 YSYEKL. The CDR3 runs 12 residues. The CDR3 region is CASGQGVNEQYF. CDR3 coding DNA: TGCGCCAGCGGGCAGGGGGTAAACGAGCAGTACTTC.

The chain carries TRBV18 and TRBJ2-5; TRBD1 matches at 9 bases. Judging by the DNA end, TRBJ2-7 fits better; the J call may be wrong. Germline values: CDR1 KGHSH, CDR2 LQKENI. The CDR3 consists of 15 residues. CDR3 region: CASSSGQGGNYEQYF. The CDR3 DNA is TGTGCCAGCTCATCGGGACAGGGAGGGAACTACGAGCAGTACTTC.

The chain carries TRBV12-5 and TRBJ1-5, with TRBD1 identical over 7 bases. In germline, CDR1 is LGHNT, CDR2 FRNRAP. The CDR3 runs to 15 residues. Trimming took 8 bases from V and 2 from J; bases not matched to a gene: 9. The DNA for the CDR3 is TGTGCTAGTTCAGTCGGGCAGGGGGGCAATCAGCCCCAGCATTTT. It translates to CASSVGQGGNQPQHF.

This chain uses TRBV30 with TRBJ2-7, with D uncertain. The CDR3 covers 12 residues. V was pared by 0 bases and J by 4 bases, with 7 bases between. The V gene's germline CDR1 is GTSNPN and CDR2 SVGIG (reference sequence). CDR3 residues: CAWSVQIYEQYF. The CDR3 DNA reads TGTGCCTGGAGTGTACAAATTTACGAGCAGTACTTC.

The chain couples TRBV6-1 to TRBJ2-7, with TRBD1 as a possible D gene (6 bases). The germline V gene has CDR1 MNHNS and CDR2 SASEGT. CDR3 size: 14 residues. Trimming left V 4 bases short and J 7 bases short, with 17 bases between. The CDR3 loop reads CASSVWTDSWEQYF. In DNA, the CDR3 is TGTGCCAGCAGTGTTTGGACAGACTCTTGGGAGCAGTACTTC.

This rearrangement joins TRBV29-1 to TRBJ1-1; 7 nucleotides match TRBD1. The germline V gene has CDR1 SQVTM and CDR2 ANQGSEA. Trimming at V came to 7 bases and at J to 5 bases, leaving 13 bases not matched to a gene. The CDR3 length is 14 residues. The CDR3 bases are TGCAGCGCGGCTGACAGGGATGAGGGGACTGAAGCTTTCTTT. The encoded protein is CSAADRDEGTEAFF.

The chain links TRBV19 to TRBJ1-5; D is ambiguous. CDR3 length equals 16 residues. Trimming left V 3 bases short and J 3 bases short, with 15 bases between. CDR1 and CDR2 from the germline V gene are LNHDA and SQIVND (reference sequence). Written as DNA, the CDR3 is TGTGCCAGTAGTATGGCGGACTATTATAACAATCAGCCCCAGCATTTT. It translates to CASSMADYYNNQPQHF.

This chain connects TRBV27 to TRBJ2-7, with 7 nucleotides matching TRBD1. This CDR3 comprises 14 residues. V lost 3 bases, J lost 1 base, and 3 bases stayed unmatched. Germline V gene sequence: CDR1 MNHEY, CDR2 SMNVEV (reference sequence). DNA for the CDR3: TGTGCCAGCAGTTTTATGGACAGGTCCTACGAGCAGTACTTC. Amino acid sequence: CASSFMDRSYEQYF.

This chain links TRBV18 with TRBJ2-7, with 8 nucleotides matching TRBD1. The CDR3 spans 13 residues. Germline CDR1 KGHSH, CDR2 LQKENI. V lost 4 bases and J lost 3; bases outside the gene matches: 2. As DNA, the CDR3 is TGTGCCAGCTCACACGGGACAGGCTACGAGCAGTACTTC. Translated: CASSHGTGYEQYF.

The chain uses TRBV12-5 and TRBJ2-5; 9 bases are a match to TRBD2. CDR1 and CDR2 (germline): LGHNT, FRNRAP. The CDR3 runs 15 residues. The V and J ends lost 7 bases and 4 bases, in that order; junction bases with no gene match: 10. The CDR3 coding sequence is TGTGCTAGTGCCAAGACTAGCGGAGGGGGAGAGACCCAGTACTTC. It codes for CASAKTSGGGETQYF.

The chain has TRBV7-3 and TRBJ2-1; 8 positions agree with TRBD2. The CDR3 extends over 15 amino acids. Germline assignment: CDR1 SGHTA and CDR2 FQGTGA. Trimming at V came to 3 bases and at J to 3 bases, leaving 4 bases not matched to a gene. In DNA, the CDR3 is TGTGCCAGCAGCTTGGGCAGCGGGAGCTACAATGAGCAGTTCTTC. The encoded protein is CASSLGSGSYNEQFF.

This chain links TRBV5-1 with TRBJ1-1, with 10 positions matching TRBD1. The V segment lost 4 bases and the J segment 10 bases; nucleotides outside the gene matches: 4. The length of the CDR3 is 12 residues. Germline-derived CDR1 and CDR2 are SGHRS and YFSETQ. CDR3 nucleotide sequence: TGCGCCAGCAGCCCCGGGACAGGGGTAGCTTTCTTT. It codes for CASSPGTGVAFF.

As for this clone: At one of its ends the junction is not consistent with the germline gene, which may arise from a read error. This chain uses TRBV2 with TRBJ1-1, with TRBD1 matching 9 bases. Germline V lookup: CDR1 SNHLY, CDR2 FYNNEI. There are 11 residues in the CDR3. Here the CDR3 reads CASSSGTGLVF. The CDR3 nucleotides read TGTGCCAGCAGTTCCGGGACAGGGCTTGTCTTT.

The chain recombines TRBV4-3 with TRBJ2-7; 10 nucleotides line up with TRBD1. The germline V gene has CDR1 LGHNA and CDR2 YSLEER. The CDR3 runs 16 residues. V shed 0 bases and J 3 bases; nucleotides not matched to a gene: 5. The CDR3 DNA is TGCGCCAGCAGCCAAGAGCCCGGACAGGGGGGCTACGAGCAGTACTTC. Protein product: CASSQEPGQGGYEQYF.

CDR3 amino acids: CASSPRRLVTDTQYF. CDR3 DNA sequence: TGTGCCAGCAGCCCGCGGCGGCTAGTCACAGATACGCAGTATTTT. This chain uses TRBV11-2 with TRBJ2-3; D is unclear. V was trimmed by 5 bases and J by 2 bases, leaving 14 bases between them. Germline V gene lookup returns CDR1 SGHAT and CDR2 FQNNGV. The CDR3 totals 15 residues.

V is TRBV4-1 and J is TRBJ2-2; 12 bases match TRBD2. V was clipped by 6 bases and J by 5 bases; unmatched bases: 4. There are 15 residues in the CDR3. Germline V gene sequence: CDR1 MGHRA, CDR2 YSYEKL. CDR3 sequence (DNA): TGCGCCAGCAGGCGGACTAGCGGGGCGACCGGGGAGCTGTTTTTT. Encoded protein: CASRRTSGATGELFF.

The chain employs TRBV9 and TRBJ1-1; D unresolved. The CDR3 length is 15 residues. The V end was cut by 4 bases, the J end by 4 bases, with 17 bases between. Germline V gene sequence: CDR1 SGDLS, CDR2 YYNGEE. This CDR3 is CASSFHPQQFTEAFF. The DNA of the CDR3 is TGTGCCAGCAGCTTTCACCCTCAACAGTTCACTGAAGCTTTCTTT.